The entry that follows covers one TCR beta chain sequence. Sequencing used immunoSEQ multiplex PCR; TCRdb keeps in-frame clones, though not all of them. This table holds tens of thousands of clones, around 94% found once. This CDR3 has 15 amino acids. The germline V gene encodes CDR1 MRHNA and CDR2 SNTAGT. Trimming removed 4 bases from V and 0 bases from J, with 10 bases in between. This sample is part of a study of control samples from healthy donors and cancer patients. The chain uses TRBV6-4 and TRBJ2-1; D uncertain. Sample: blood. The clonotype was recovered from a woman aged 18-35 years in good health. This chain's CDR3 is CASSVLGNSYNEQFF. The DNA for the CDR3 is TGTGCCAGCAGTGTACTGGGCAACTCCTACAATGAGCAGTTCTTC.